A selection of T cell receptor beta chains follows, all from one sample in a study of T cell responses to AZD1222 COVID-19 vaccine. This table comes from immunoSEQ multiplex PCR, and its TCRdb copy is limited to in-frame clones, with some not included. This sample carries 90,000 to 140,000 clones, roughly 82% of them seen once, and the ten largest clones take approximately 5%. Sample: peripheral blood, taken on day 0 of AZD1222 vaccination. The receptors were gathered from an adult in good health. Each CDR3 is given with its conserved first and last residue. Fields, in order: V gene, clone size, D gene, CDR3 length, J gene, CDR3 DNA, CDR3 protein. D genes are given only for firm matches. A row's size may be missing; if present it is once, few, many or a size class.

V: TRBV5-6
size: .
D: .
length: 14
J: TRBJ1-2
DNA: TGTGCCAGCAGCCCGAGGTCCTCTAACTATGGCTACACCTTC
CDR3: CASSPRSSNYGYTF

V: TRBV10-3
size: .
D: TRBD2
length: 14
J: TRBJ2-1
DNA: TGTGCCTCACAGGGCGGGGGGAACTACAATGAGCAGTTCTTC
CDR3: CASQGGGNYNEQFF

V: TRBV2
size: .
D: TRBD2
length: 16
J: TRBJ2-1
DNA: TGTGCCAGCAGTGGGACTAGAATTATTACCTACAATGAGCAGTTCTTC
CDR3: CASSGTRIITYNEQFF

V: TRBV30
size: .
D: .
length: 12
J: TRBJ1-2
DNA: TGTGCCCGGGGGGCGCAGTATGGGGGCTACACCTTC
CDR3: CARGAQYGGYTF

V: TRBV4-1
size: .
D: .
length: 17
J: TRBJ1-3
DNA: TGCGCCAGCAGCCAGTCCACTTTCCCCAGCGCCGGAAACACCATATATTTT
CDR3: CASSQSTFPSAGNTIYF

V: TRBV5-1
size: .
D: .
length: 12
J: TRBJ1-1
DNA: TGCGCCAGCAGCTTGCAGGGCACTGAAGCTTTCTTT
CDR3: CASSLQGTEAFF

V: TRBV2
size: once
D: TRBD1
length: 13
J: TRBJ2-5
DNA: TGTGCCAGCAGCCCTGACAGGGTCGAGACCCAGTACTTC
CDR3: CASSPDRVETQYF

V: TRBV5-1
size: .
D: .
length: 16
J: TRBJ1-3
DNA: TGCGCCAGCAGCTTGGAGTCCCAGGGGCGTGGAAACACCATATATTTT
CDR3: CASSLESQGRGNTIYF

V: TRBV10-3
size: .
D: .
length: 17
J: TRBJ2-6
DNA: TGTGCCATCGGACCGGGACCGCCGAGCTCTGGGGCCAACGTCCTGACTTTC
CDR3: CAIGPGPPSSGANVLTF

V: TRBV18
size: .
D: .
length: 13
J: TRBJ2-2
DNA: TGTGCCAGCTCACCACCGAAGCCCGGGGAGCTGTTTTTT
CDR3: CASSPPKPGELFF

V: TRBV5-1
size: once
D: TRBD1
length: 15
J: TRBJ1-3
DNA: TGCGCCAGCAGCCCAACGACAGGGTCCGGAAACACCATATATTTT
CDR3: CASSPTTGSGNTIYF

V: TRBV14
size: .
D: .
length: 13
J: TRBJ2-1
DNA: TGTGCCAGCAGGGCGGCAGCTTGGAATGAGCAGTTCTTC
CDR3: CASRAAAWNEQFF

V: TRBV29-1
size: .
D: .
length: 13
J: TRBJ1-1
DNA: TGCAGCGTTGGTGTCGGGGGAGGGACTGAAGCTTTCTTT
CDR3: CSVGVGGGTEAFF

V: TRBV6-2/TRBV6-3
size: .
D: TRBD1
length: 14
J: TRBJ2-7
DNA: TGTGCCAGCAGTTTGGACAGGGTACTACCCGAGCAGTACTTC
CDR3: CASSLDRVLPEQYF

V: TRBV7-9
size: .
D: TRBD1
length: 11
J: TRBJ1-1
DNA: TGTGCCAGCAGGACAGGGACTGAAGCTTTCTTT
CDR3: CASRTGTEAFF

V: TRBV3-1/TRBV3-2
size: .
D: .
length: 17
J: TRBJ1-5
DNA: TGTGCCAGCAACTCCATCAGCTTTTGGGACGGTAATCAGCCCCAGCATTTT
CDR3: CASNSISFWDGNQPQHF

V: TRBV7-2
size: .
D: .
length: 12
J: TRBJ2-7
DNA: TGTGCCAGCAGCCCCTCATCCTACGAGCAGTACTTC
CDR3: CASSPSSYEQYF

V: TRBV18
size: .
D: .
length: 12
J: TRBJ1-1
DNA: TGTGCCAGCTCACCCTCAGGGGCGAGGGCTTTCTTT
CDR3: CASSPSGARAFF

V: TRBV3-1/TRBV3-2
size: .
D: TRBD1
length: 15
J: TRBJ1-1
DNA: TGTGCCAGCAGCCTAGGGGGCCAAGGGAACACTGAAGCTTTCTTT
CDR3: CASSLGGQGNTEAFF

V: TRBV2
size: .
D: .
length: 14
J: TRBJ1-2
DNA: TGTGCCAGCAGCCAGACAGGTCTTGCATATGGCTACACCTTC
CDR3: CASSQTGLAYGYTF

V: TRBV7-9
size: .
D: .
length: 14
J: TRBJ1-2
DNA: TGTGCCAGCAGCTTATCAACAGGGTCGGGCGGCTACACCTTC
CDR3: CASSLSTGSGGYTF

V: TRBV5-8
size: .
D: .
length: 13
J: TRBJ1-6
DNA: TGTGCCAGCAGCGTCGTCGAGGATTCACCCCTCCACTTT
CDR3: CASSVVEDSPLHF

V: TRBV7-9
size: .
D: .
length: 14
J: TRBJ2-7
DNA: TGTGCCAGCAGCTTAACCGGGACCGCGAACGAGCAGTACTTC
CDR3: CASSLTGTANEQYF

V: TRBV19
size: .
D: .
length: 15
J: TRBJ2-6
DNA: TGTGCCAGTAGTCACGTTTTGGGTGGGGCCAACGTCCTGACTTTC
CDR3: CASSHVLGGANVLTF

V: TRBV4-2
size: .
D: TRBD2
length: 17
J: TRBJ2-7
DNA: TGTGCCAGCAGCCAACGGCTAGCGGGGGTCAGCTCCTACGAGCAGTACTTC
CDR3: CASSQRLAGVSSYEQYF

V: TRBV29-1
size: .
D: .
length: 11
J: TRBJ2-3
DNA: TGCAGCGTGGGGAACACAGATACGCAGTATTTT
CDR3: CSVGNTDTQYF

V: TRBV7-2
size: .
D: .
length: 13
J: TRBJ1-2
DNA: TGTGCCAGCAGCTCCGACACAGGGACCGGCTACACCTTC
CDR3: CASSSDTGTGYTF

V: TRBV13
size: .
D: .
length: 16
J: TRBJ1-2
DNA: TGTGCCAGCAGCCCAAAATCTGGGACTCCCAACTATGGCTACACCTTC
CDR3: CASSPKSGTPNYGYTF

V: TRBV20-1
size: .
D: TRBD1
length: 14
J: TRBJ1-1
DNA: TGCAGTGCTAGTGCAGGGGGCTCTGGGACTGAAGCTTTCTTT
CDR3: CSASAGGSGTEAFF

V: TRBV4-3
size: .
D: TRBD1
length: 16
J: TRBJ1-2
DNA: TGCGCCAGCAGCCAAGCGACAGGGGAGGCAACGTATGGCTACACCTTC
CDR3: CASSQATGEATYGYTF

V: TRBV2
size: .
D: .
length: 15
J: TRBJ2-1
DNA: TGTGCCAGCAGTGAAGGTCGGGCTCTATACAATGAGCAGTTCTTC
CDR3: CASSEGRALYNEQFF

V: TRBV14
size: .
D: .
length: 12
J: TRBJ1-2
DNA: TGTGCCAGCAGCCTAGGGGGCTATGGCTACACCTTC
CDR3: CASSLGGYGYTF

V: TRBV2
size: once
D: .
length: 11
J: TRBJ2-7
DNA: TGTGCCAGCAGAGATTCCTACGAGCAGTACTTC
CDR3: CASRDSYEQYF

V: TRBV3-1/TRBV3-2
size: .
D: .
length: 16
J: TRBJ2-4
DNA: TGTGCCAGCAGCCCCTACCGGGGGGCAGCCAAAAACATTCAGTACTTC
CDR3: CASSPYRGAAKNIQYF

V: TRBV7-2
size: .
D: .
length: 16
J: TRBJ2-6
DNA: TGTGCCAGCAGCCTCCCTCTAGGGTCCGGGGCCAACGTCCTGACTTTC
CDR3: CASSLPLGSGANVLTF

V: TRBV4-1
size: .
D: .
length: 13
J: TRBJ2-7
DNA: TGCGCCAGCAGCCAAGATCTATGGTCCGAGCAGTACTTC
CDR3: CASSQDLWSEQYF

V: TRBV7-2
size: .
D: .
length: 13
J: TRBJ1-1
DNA: TGTGCCAGCAGCCCAGCACCCGGCACTGAAGCTTTCTTT
CDR3: CASSPAPGTEAFF

V: TRBV19
size: .
D: .
length: 17
J: TRBJ1-2
DNA: TGTGCCAGTACCCCAACAGGAAACTGGCTGAGCCCTTATGGCTACACCTTC
CDR3: CASTPTGNWLSPYGYTF

V: TRBV6-1
size: .
D: .
length: 15
J: TRBJ1-1
DNA: TGTGCCAGCAGTCAAGGGGGAGGGATGAACACTGAAGCTTTCTTT
CDR3: CASSQGGGMNTEAFF

V: TRBV25-1
size: .
D: TRBD1
length: 16
J: TRBJ1-6
DNA: TGTGCCAGCAGTGAAGTGGGGGACAGATATAATTCACCCCTCCACTTT
CDR3: CASSEVGDRYNSPLHF

V: TRBV5-1
size: .
D: .
length: 13
J: TRBJ2-7
DNA: TGCGCCAGCAGCTTGTTGGCACAAAGGGAGCAGTACTTC
CDR3: CASSLLAQREQYF

V: TRBV11-2
size: .
D: .
length: 13
J: TRBJ2-5
DNA: TGTGCCAGCCGAGAGCGGGCGACAGAGACCCAGTACTTC
CDR3: CASRERATETQYF

V: TRBV12-3/TRBV12-4
size: .
D: .
length: 13
J: TRBJ1-2
DNA: TGTGCCAGCAGTTCCGGGGAGGTGCTTGGCTACACCTTC
CDR3: CASSSGEVLGYTF

V: TRBV7-2
size: .
D: .
length: 15
J: TRBJ1-6
DNA: TGTGCCAGCAGCTTAGAGGCAGGGAGGCATTCACCCCTCCACTTT
CDR3: CASSLEAGRHSPLHF

V: TRBV19
size: .
D: TRBD1
length: 12
J: TRBJ1-2
DNA: TGTGCCACAAGGGACAGGGTCGGTGGCTACACCTTC
CDR3: CATRDRVGGYTF

V: TRBV27
size: .
D: .
length: 15
J: TRBJ1-3
DNA: TGTGCCAGCAGTCCGGACGGCAGGCACGGAAACACCATATATTTT
CDR3: CASSPDGRHGNTIYF

V: TRBV3-1/TRBV3-2
size: .
D: .
length: 17
J: TRBJ2-1
DNA: TGTGCCAGCAGCCAATGTAAGGGACATCTCTCCTACAATGAGCAGTTCTTC
CDR3: CASSQCKGHLSYNEQFF

V: TRBV6-1
size: .
D: .
length: 15
J: TRBJ1-1
DNA: TGTGCCAGCAGTGAACAGGGGCTCATGAACACTGAAGCTTTCTTT
CDR3: CASSEQGLMNTEAFF

V: TRBV6-5
size: .
D: TRBD1
length: 13
J: TRBJ1-5
DNA: TGTGCCAGCAGTTCCATCCTGGGACAGCTCCAGCATTTT
CDR3: CASSSILGQLQHF

V: TRBV18
size: .
D: TRBD1
length: 12
J: TRBJ1-1
DNA: TGTGCCAGCTCACAGGACAGGGCCCAAGCTTTCTTT
CDR3: CASSQDRAQAFF

V: TRBV7-2
size: .
D: TRBD2
length: 17
J: TRBJ2-2
DNA: TGTGCCAGCAGCTTGGGACTAGCGGGGGCGGGGACCGGGGAGCTGTTTTTT
CDR3: CASSLGLAGAGTGELFF

V: TRBV13
size: .
D: .
length: 13
J: TRBJ2-3
DNA: TGTGCCAGCAGCTTAGGACTGACAGATACGCAGTATTTT
CDR3: CASSLGLTDTQYF

V: TRBV29-1
size: .
D: .
length: 15
J: TRBJ2-2
DNA: TGCAGCGTGAAGGGATCAGGGTTGGACACCGGGGAGCTGTTTTTT
CDR3: CSVKGSGLDTGELFF

V: TRBV19
size: .
D: .
length: 15
J: TRBJ2-7
DNA: TGTGCCAGTAGTATAGTTCTCCACACATCCTACGAGCAGTACTTC
CDR3: CASSIVLHTSYEQYF

V: TRBV19
size: .
D: TRBD1
length: 18
J: TRBJ1-2
DNA: TGTGCCAGTAGTATAGATCAACCTGGCGGGACAGGGGTCTATGGCTACACCTTC
CDR3: CASSIDQPGGTGVYGYTF

V: TRBV6-1
size: .
D: .
length: 13
J: TRBJ1-2
DNA: TGTGCCAGCAGTGAAGCGTTAGGAGCCCTCTACACCTTC
CDR3: CASSEALGALYTF

V: TRBV14
size: .
D: .
length: 18
J: TRBJ1-2
DNA: TGTGCCAGCAGCCCCAGAATTAATCCGGGACACACTTCCCATGGCTACACCTTC
CDR3: CASSPRINPGHTSHGYTF

V: TRBV18
size: .
D: .
length: 15
J: TRBJ1-6
DNA: TGTGCCAGCTCACTTCCAGGGACCTATAATTCACCCCTCCACTTT
CDR3: CASSLPGTYNSPLHF

V: TRBV7-9
size: .
D: TRBD1
length: 19
J: TRBJ2-1
DNA: TGTGCCAGCAGCTTAGGCTCAATCATAGGAACAGGGGGTAAAAATGAGCAGTTCTTC
CDR3: CASSLGSIIGTGGKNEQFF